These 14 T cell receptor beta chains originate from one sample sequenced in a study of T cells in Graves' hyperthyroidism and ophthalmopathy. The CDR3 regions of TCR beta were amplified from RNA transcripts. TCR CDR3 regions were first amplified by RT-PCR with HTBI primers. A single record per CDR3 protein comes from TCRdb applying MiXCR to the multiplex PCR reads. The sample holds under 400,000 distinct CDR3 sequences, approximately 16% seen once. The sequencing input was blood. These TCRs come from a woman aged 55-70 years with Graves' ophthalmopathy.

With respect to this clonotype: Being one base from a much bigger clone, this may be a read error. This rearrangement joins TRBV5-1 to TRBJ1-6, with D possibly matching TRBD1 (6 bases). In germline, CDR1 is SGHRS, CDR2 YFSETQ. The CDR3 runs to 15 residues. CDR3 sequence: CASSWGQPDNSPPHF. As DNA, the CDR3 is TGCGCCAGCAGCTGGGGGCAACCGGATAATTCACCCCCCCACTTT.

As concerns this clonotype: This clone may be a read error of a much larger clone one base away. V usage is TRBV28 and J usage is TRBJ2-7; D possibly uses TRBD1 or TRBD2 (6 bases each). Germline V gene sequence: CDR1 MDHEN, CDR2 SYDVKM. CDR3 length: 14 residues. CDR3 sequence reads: CTSSLAAQGREQYF. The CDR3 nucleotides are TGTACCAGCAGTTTAGCGGCCCAGGGGAGGGAGCAGTACTTC. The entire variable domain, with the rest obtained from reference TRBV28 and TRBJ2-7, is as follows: DVKVTQSSRYLVKRTGEKVFLECVQDMDHENMFWYRQDPGLGLRLIYFSYDVKMKEKGDIPEGYSVSREKKERFSLILESASTNQTSMYLCTSSLAAQGREQYFGPGTRLTVT.

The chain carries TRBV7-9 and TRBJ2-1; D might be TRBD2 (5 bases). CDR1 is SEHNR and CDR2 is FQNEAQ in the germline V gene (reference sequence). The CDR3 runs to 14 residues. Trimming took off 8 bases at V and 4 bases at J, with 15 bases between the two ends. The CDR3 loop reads CASVGRESYNEQFF. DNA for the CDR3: TGTGCCAGCGTGGGGAGAGAGTCTTACAATGAGCAGTTCTTC.

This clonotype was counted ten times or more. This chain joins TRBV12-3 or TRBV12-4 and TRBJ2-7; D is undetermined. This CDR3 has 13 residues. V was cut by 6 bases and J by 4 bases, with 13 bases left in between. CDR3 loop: CASSAYVGYEQYF. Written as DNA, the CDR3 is TGTGCCAGCAGCGCGTATGTTGGTTACGAGCAGTACTTC.

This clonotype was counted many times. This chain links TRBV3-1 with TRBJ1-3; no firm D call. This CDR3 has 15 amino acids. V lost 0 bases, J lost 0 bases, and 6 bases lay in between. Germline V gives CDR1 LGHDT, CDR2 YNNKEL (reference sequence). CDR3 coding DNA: TGTGCCAGCAGCCAAGAGTGGGACTCTGGAAACACCATATATTTT. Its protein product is CASSQEWDSGNTIYF.

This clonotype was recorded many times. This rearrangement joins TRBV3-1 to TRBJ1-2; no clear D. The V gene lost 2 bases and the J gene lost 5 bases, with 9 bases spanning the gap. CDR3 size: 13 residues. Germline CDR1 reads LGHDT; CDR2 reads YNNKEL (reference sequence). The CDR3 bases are TGTGCCAGCAGCCAAAGGCGGGTTTATGGCTACACCTTC. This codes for CASSQRRVYGYTF. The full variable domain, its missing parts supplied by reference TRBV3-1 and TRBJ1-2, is DTAVSQTPKYLVTQMGNDKSIKCEQNLGHDTMYWYKQDSKKFLKIMFSYNNKELIINETVPNRFSPKSPDKAHLNLHINSLELGDSAVYFCASSQRRVYGYTFGSGTRLTVV.

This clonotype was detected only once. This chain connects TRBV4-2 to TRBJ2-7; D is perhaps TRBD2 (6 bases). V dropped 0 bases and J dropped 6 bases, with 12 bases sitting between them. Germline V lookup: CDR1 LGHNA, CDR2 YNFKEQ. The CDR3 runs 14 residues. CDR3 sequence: CASSQDGTGLEQYF. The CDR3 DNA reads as TGTGCCAGCAGCCAAGATGGGACTGGGCTCGAGCAGTACTTC.

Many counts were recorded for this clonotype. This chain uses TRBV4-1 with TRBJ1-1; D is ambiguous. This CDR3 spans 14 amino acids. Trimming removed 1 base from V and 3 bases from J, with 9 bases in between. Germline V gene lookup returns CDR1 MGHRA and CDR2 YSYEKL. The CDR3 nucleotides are TGCGCCAGCAGCCAAGTATCCAGTTACACTGAAGCTTTCTTT. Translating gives CASSQVSSYTEAFF.

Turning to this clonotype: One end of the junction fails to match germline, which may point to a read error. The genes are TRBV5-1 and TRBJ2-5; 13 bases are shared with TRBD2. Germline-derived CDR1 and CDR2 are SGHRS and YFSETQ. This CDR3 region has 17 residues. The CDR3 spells CASSPLAGGPGQETQYF. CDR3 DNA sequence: TGTGCCAGCAGCCCACTAGCGGGAGGGCCGGGGCAAGAGACCCAGTACTTC.

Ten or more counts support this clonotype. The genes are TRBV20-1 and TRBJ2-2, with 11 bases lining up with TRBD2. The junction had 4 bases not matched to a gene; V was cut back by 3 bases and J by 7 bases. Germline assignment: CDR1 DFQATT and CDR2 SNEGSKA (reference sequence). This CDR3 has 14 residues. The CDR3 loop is CSARVSGRVGELFF. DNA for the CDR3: TGCAGTGCTAGGGTTAGCGGGAGGGTCGGGGAGCTGTTTTTT.

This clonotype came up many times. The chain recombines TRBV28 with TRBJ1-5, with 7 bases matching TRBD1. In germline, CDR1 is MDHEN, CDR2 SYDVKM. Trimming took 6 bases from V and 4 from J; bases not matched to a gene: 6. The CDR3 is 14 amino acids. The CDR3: CASSPTGFNQPQHF. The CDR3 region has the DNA TGTGCCAGCAGCCCGACAGGGTTTAATCAGCCCCAGCATTTT.

CDR3 nucleotides: TGTGCCAGCAGTAGGGGACAGTTGTCCTCTGGGGCCAACGTCCTGACTTTC. Protein sequence: CASSRGQLSSGANVLTF. The V and J genes are TRBV6-1 and TRBJ2-6; 7 bases line up with TRBD1. CDR3 length: 17 residues. The ends lost 5 bases at V and 0 bases at J; junction bases unmatched: 7. In germline, CDR1 is MNHNS, CDR2 SASEGT.

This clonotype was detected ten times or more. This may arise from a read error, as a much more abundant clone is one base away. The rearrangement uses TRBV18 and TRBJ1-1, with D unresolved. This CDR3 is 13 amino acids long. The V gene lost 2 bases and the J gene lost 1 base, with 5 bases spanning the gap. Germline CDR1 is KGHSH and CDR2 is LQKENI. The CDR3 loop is CASSPVKNTEAFF. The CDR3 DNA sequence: TGTGCCAGCTCACCAGTCAAGAACACTGAAGCTTTCTTT.

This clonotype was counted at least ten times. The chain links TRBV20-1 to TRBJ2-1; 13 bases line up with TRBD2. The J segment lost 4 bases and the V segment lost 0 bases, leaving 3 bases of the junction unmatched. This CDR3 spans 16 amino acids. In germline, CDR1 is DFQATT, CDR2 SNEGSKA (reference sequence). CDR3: CSARDWTSGSYNEQFF. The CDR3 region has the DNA TGCAGTGCTAGAGATTGGACTAGCGGGAGTTACAATGAGCAGTTCTTC.